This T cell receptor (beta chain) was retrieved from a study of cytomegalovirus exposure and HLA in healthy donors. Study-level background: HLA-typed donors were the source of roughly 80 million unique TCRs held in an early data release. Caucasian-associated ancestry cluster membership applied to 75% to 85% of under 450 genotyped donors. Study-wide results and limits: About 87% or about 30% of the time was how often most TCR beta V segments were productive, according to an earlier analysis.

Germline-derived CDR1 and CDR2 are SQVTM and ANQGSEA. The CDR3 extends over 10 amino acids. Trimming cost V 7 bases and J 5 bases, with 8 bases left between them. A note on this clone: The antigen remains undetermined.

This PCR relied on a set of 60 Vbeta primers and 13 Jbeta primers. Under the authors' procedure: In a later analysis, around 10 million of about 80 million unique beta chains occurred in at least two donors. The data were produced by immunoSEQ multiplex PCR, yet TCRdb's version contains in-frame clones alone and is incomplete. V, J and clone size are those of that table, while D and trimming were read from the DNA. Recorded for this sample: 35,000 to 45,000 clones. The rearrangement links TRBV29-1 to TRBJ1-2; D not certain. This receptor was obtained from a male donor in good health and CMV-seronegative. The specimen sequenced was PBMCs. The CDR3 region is CSALLYGYTF. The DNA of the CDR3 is TGCAGCGCTCTACTATATGGCTACACCTTC.